This entry lists 5 T cell receptor beta chains sequenced from one sample in a study of blood T cell repertoires in COVID-19. Sequenced by immunoSEQ multiplex PCR; TCRdb stores in-frame clones only, minus some. This sample has tens of thousands of clones, with less than 85% found just once. Input material: peripheral blood. Receptors originate from a man between 65 and 85 years old with acute or convalescent COVID-19.

The chain couples TRBV2 to TRBJ1-1; TRBD1 matches 9 bases. Unmatched junction bases numbered 3, after V lost 3 bases and J lost 1 base. CDR3 length: 15 amino acids. Germline V gene data show CDR1 as SNHLY and CDR2 as FYNNEI. CDR3: CASSDDRGRNTEAFF. Here the CDR3 DNA reads TGTGCCAGCAGTGATGACAGGGGGAGGAACACTGAAGCTTTCTTT.

The sample holds a few counts of this clone. This chain joins TRBV4-2 and TRBJ1-2; D may be TRBD1 (5 bases). Trimming pared 2 bases from V and 4 bases from J, leaving 14 bases between. The CDR3 contains 15 residues. From germline, CDR1 is LGHNA and CDR2 YNFKEQ. CDR3 bases: TGTGCCAGCAGCCAAAATCAACAGGAAGGCTATGGCTACACCTTC. Translation: CASSQNQQEGYGYTF.

The chain is built from TRBV27 and TRBJ2-7; D not certain. Germline V gene sequence: CDR1 MNHEY, CDR2 SMNVEV (reference sequence). The V end lost 5 bases, the J end lost 4 bases, and 18 bases lay between the germline ends. The CDR3 contains 15 residues. CDR3 in amino acids: CASSPLYDYGYEQYF. The CDR3 DNA follows: TGTGCCAGCAGTCCCCTCTACGATTACGGTTACGAGCAGTACTTC.

The chain links TRBV11-2 to TRBJ1-1, with TRBD1 as a possible D gene (5 bases). The CDR3 sequence is 13 residues long. Trimming took off 1 base at V and 7 bases at J, with 10 bases between the two ends. Germline assignment: CDR1 SGHAT and CDR2 FQNNGV. CDR3 sequence: CASSLGNRGEAFF. CDR3 coding DNA: TGTGCCAGCAGCTTAGGAAATAGGGGTGAAGCTTTCTTT.

The chain links TRBV2 to TRBJ1-2; 8 bases fit TRBD1. CDR1 SNHLY and CDR2 FYNNEI come from the germline V gene. Trimming cost V 4 bases and J 7 bases; bases outside gene matches: 8. The CDR3 contains 14 residues. Here the CDR3 reads CASSAWTGYSGYTF. In nucleotides, the CDR3 is TGTGCCAGCAGTGCCTGGACAGGGTATAGTGGCTACACCTTC. Filled out from reference TRBV2 and TRBJ1-2, the complete variable domain reads EPEVTQTPSHQVTQMGQEVILRCVPISNHLYFYWYRQILGQKVEFLVSFYNNEISEKSEIFDDQFSVERPDGSNFTLKIRSTKLEDSAMYFCASSAWTGYSGYTFGSGTRLTVV.